The present T cell receptor beta chain was sequenced within a study of T cell clones after liver transplantation. Study summary: Draws occurred before transplant, before withdrawal, and after complete or failed withdrawal. General study results and limits: In two subjects, few donor cells limited the measurable donor-reactive repertoire.

The ends were cut back, 0 bases at V and 6 bases at J, with 15 bases in the middle. The CDR3 has 15 amino acids. Germline lookup yields CDR1 SEHNR and CDR2 FQNEAQ (reference sequence). Thawed unstimulated PBMCs were FACS-sorted by CD3, CD4 and CD8 into two populations. On this clone: Its antigen is not known.

Assay: immunoSEQ multiplex PCR; the TCRdb copy retains only in-frame clones and omits some. The repertoire holds over 45,000 clones, with approximately 71% as singletons. The sequences come from CD4+ T cells from blood, collected less than 70 months after liver transplant. This rearrangement joins TRBV7-9 to TRBJ2-7, with D perhaps being TRBD1 or TRBD2 (5 bases each). The clonotype originates from a human patient who received a liver transplant. Some T cells could come from the graft donor. CDR3 sequence reads: CASSLAHSGTGEQYF. The CDR3 DNA reads TGTGCCAGCAGCTTAGCGCACTCAGGGACGGGCGAGCAGTACTTC.